The TCR beta chain under discussion was sequenced for a study of cytomegalovirus exposure and HLA in healthy donors. The germline V gene has CDR1 SGHRS and CDR2 YFSETQ. Trimming removed 0 bases at V and 4 bases at J, with 17 bases between. CDR3 length: 17 amino acids. This PCR relied on a set of 60 Vbeta primers and 13 Jbeta primers. Method: immunoSEQ multiplex PCR; TCRdb's copy keeps in-frame clones and lacks some. This sample has 120,000 or so clones, with around 80% found just once. The TCR was taken from a man aged 30-40 years in good health and CMV-seronegative. Sample: PBMCs. The chain combines TRBV5-1 with TRBJ1-3, with D perhaps matching TRBD1 (6 bases). The chain's CDR3 is CASSLETPEGEGNTIYF. As DNA, the CDR3 is TGCGCCAGCAGCTTGGAAACCCCCGAGGGGGAAGGAAACACCATATATTTT.